Sequencing of this T cell receptor (beta chain) was carried out in a study of Ad26.COV2.S vaccination and SARS-CoV-2 variants. Across the whole study: Within the COV1001 Ad26.COV2.S trial arm, the donor was enrolled. Once, or twice with 56 days between doses, Ad26.COV2.S was given intramuscularly.

General observations from the study: Non-spike TCR breadth was similar in vaccine and placebo recipients. Responses of spike-specific T cells (both CD8+ and CD4+) reportedly showed substantial breadth after vaccination.

Indicated treatment: some 20 received Ad26.COV2.S at low or high dose, single or two shots; 5 received placebo; per-sample allocation not given. Sampling was performed 63 days after the first vaccine or placebo injection. CDR3 length: 17 residues. CDR1 is KGHSH, CDR2 LQKENI, per germline. V gave up 6 bases and J gave up 8 bases, with 28 bases separating them. The protocol was immunoSEQ multiplex PCR, while the TCRdb copy is restricted to in-frame clones and leaves out a portion. The sample contains around 300,000 clones, 80% to 90% of which appear only once. Concerning this clone itself: The antigen remains undetermined.

Here the sequenced sample was peripheral blood, taken in a trial of Ad26.COV2.S vaccine versus placebo. This clonotype originated in a person aged 18-60 years who received the Ad26.COV2.S COVID-19 vaccine or a placebo. The chain links TRBV18 to TRBJ1-2; D possibly corresponds to TRBD1 (5 bases). CDR3 residues: CASSTSPSQDFQGGYTF. The CDR3 bases are TGTGCCAGCTCTACCTCACCGTCACAGGACTTTCAGGGAGGCTACACCTTC.